These T cell receptor beta chains were read from a single sample in a study of blood T cell repertoires in COVID-19. TCRdb's copy holds only in-frame clones and misses some; the assay was immunoSEQ multiplex PCR. This sample has about 240,000 clones, with roughly 80% found just once. Sequencing was performed on peripheral blood. The origin of the receptors is a woman between 18 and 30 years old with acute or convalescent COVID-19. Both conserved end residues are part of each CDR3. The D gene is left open where the match is weak. Size tells how often a clone was seen (once, few, many) or the class of an expanded clone, and some rows leave it out.

>-|TRBJ2-1|TRBV11-2|-
CASLLGKRENYNEQFF
TGTGCCAGCCTGCTGGGGAAACGGGAGAACTACAATGAGCAGTTCTTC
>-|TRBJ2-7|TRBV6-5|TRBD2
CASSYSNSGDLYEQYF
TGTGCCAGCAGTTACTCGAATAGCGGGGACCTCTACGAGCAGTACTTC
>once|TRBJ1-2|TRBV7-8|-
CASSLGDPGTDGYTF
TGTGCCAGCAGCTTAGGGGACCCAGGGACTGATGGCTACACCTTC
>-|TRBJ2-7|TRBV7-2|-
CASSLGPAGFLYEQYF
TGTGCCAGCAGCTTAGGCCCCGCCGGGTTTCTCTACGAGCAGTACTTC
>once|TRBJ2-7|TRBV2|-
CASRTSLGAGYEQYF
TGTGCCAGCAGGACTAGTTTAGGGGCGGGCTACGAGCAGTACTTC
>few|TRBJ2-1|TRBV18|TRBD1
CASSPRRQGEGHHSSYNEQFF
TGTGCCAGCTCACCACGGAGACAGGGAGAAGGACACCACAGCTCCTACAATGAGCAGTTCTTC
>-|TRBJ1-4|TRBV15|-
CATSRDYRDNEKLFF
TGTGCCACCAGCAGAGATTACAGGGACAATGAAAAACTGTTTTTT
>-|TRBJ2-1|TRBV4-3|-
CASSQDRAEQFF
TGCGCCAGCAGCCAAGACAGGGCTGAGCAGTTCTTC
>-|TRBJ1-4|TRBV6-6|-
CASSSGTIGNEKLFF
TGTGCCAGCAGTTCGGGGACAATTGGTAATGAAAAACTGTTTTTT
>-|TRBJ2-4|TRBV15|TRBD2
CATSTGLAAKNIQYF
TGTGCCACCAGCACCGGACTAGCAGCCAAAAACATTCAGTACTTC
>-|TRBJ2-3|TRBV4-3|-
CASSPEQGGGSTDTQYF
TGCGCCAGCAGCCCAGAACAGGGTGGGGGAAGCACAGATACGCAGTATTTT
>-|TRBJ2-7|TRBV2|TRBD2
CASSERWREGRDEQYF
TGTGCCAGCAGTGAGAGATGGCGGGAGGGCAGGGACGAGCAGTACTTC
>-|TRBJ2-1|TRBV6-4|-
CASSRESSYNEQFF
TGTGCCAGCAGCCGGGAGAGCTCCTACAATGAGCAGTTCTTC
>-|TRBJ2-2|TRBV28|TRBD1
CASSPGQGNTGELFF
TGTGCCAGCAGTCCGGGACAGGGGAACACCGGGGAGCTGTTTTTT
>few|TRBJ2-1|TRBV10-3|TRBD2
CAISEFLAGGNYNEQFF
TGTGCCATCAGTGAGTTCCTAGCGGGAGGGAACTACAATGAGCAGTTCTTC
>-|TRBJ2-7|TRBV11-1|TRBD1
CASSLAGTGGYEQYF
TGTGCCAGCAGCTTAGCGGGGACAGGGGGTTACGAGCAGTACTTC
>-|TRBJ2-2|TRBV28|-
CASTLNTGELFF
TGTGCCAGCACTCTGAACACCGGGGAGCTGTTTTTT
>-|TRBJ1-2|TRBV28|-
CASLEPSRSNGYTF
TGTGCCAGCCTCGAGCCGTCGCGCTCCAACGGCTACACCTTC
>-|TRBJ2-5|TRBV7-8|-
CASSSDWETQYF
TGTGCCAGCAGCTCCGACTGGGAGACCCAGTACTTC
>-|TRBJ2-5|TRBV28|-
CASSLPRDWQETQYF
TGTGCCAGCAGCCTCCCCCGGGACTGGCAAGAGACCCAGTACTTC
>-|TRBJ1-2|TRBV19|TRBD1
CASSPDRADGYTF
TGTGCCAGTAGCCCGGACAGGGCGGATGGCTACACCTTC
>-|TRBJ2-7|TRBV5-4|TRBD1
CASRRDRAVYEQYF
TGTGCCAGCAGGAGGGACAGGGCGGTGTACGAGCAGTACTTC
>-|TRBJ1-3|TRBV4-1|-
CASSQEGGVPGNTIYF
TGCGCCAGCAGCCAAGAGGGGGGGGTCCCTGGAAACACCATATATTTT
>-|TRBJ1-1|TRBV29-1|-
CSVGGLNTEAFF
TGCAGCGTTGGCGGGCTGAACACTGAAGCTTTCTTT
>few|TRBJ2-1|TRBV3-1/TRBV3-2|TRBD2
CASSQGRAGGPWNEQFF
TGTGCCAGCAGCCAGGGGAGAGCGGGAGGGCCTTGGAATGAGCAGTTCTTC
>-|TRBJ2-7|TRBV4-3|-
CASSQDTYSYEQYF
TGCGCCAGCAGCCAAGACACCTACTCCTACGAGCAGTACTTC
>few|TRBJ1-3|TRBV5-1|TRBD1
CASSGPTGVAGNTIYF
TGCGCCAGCAGCGGACCGACAGGGGTTGCTGGAAACACCATATATTTT
>once|TRBJ2-7|TRBV24-1|TRBD2
CATSGTRASGSYEQYF
TGTGCCACCAGTGGTACTCGGGCTAGCGGGAGCTACGAGCAGTACTTC
>once|TRBJ2-5|TRBV6-6|TRBD2
CAATPAGAETQYF
TGTGCCGCAACTCCAGCGGGAGCAGAGACCCAGTACTTC
>-|TRBJ1-2|TRBV27|-
CASRQRGTYGYTF
TGTGCCAGCAGACAAAGGGGGACCTATGGCTACACCTTC
>-|TRBJ2-1|TRBV4-3|TRBD2
CASSRKRGLADNEQFF
TGCGCCAGCAGCCGAAAGAGGGGACTAGCGGACAATGAGCAGTTCTTC
>-|TRBJ2-1|TRBV19|TRBD1
CASSTAQGDEQFF
TGTGCCAGTAGTACTGCCCAGGGGGATGAGCAGTTCTTC